These 6 T cell receptor beta chains originate from one sample sequenced in a study of T-cell memory formation after mild COVID-19. TCRdb fed the 5' RACE reads into MiXCR, producing one record per CDR3 protein. The table records about 130,000 distinct CDR3 sequences, 5% to 6.5% of them present only once. Material for sequencing was PBMCs or a T cell subset sorted from them (not recorded which). The receptors come from an adult woman who had mild COVID-19 (a few samples of this study predate the infection). Cell type and time point are not known.

The V and J genes are TRBV4-1 and TRBJ2-4, with 8 bases lining up with TRBD1. With V trimmed by 4 bases and J by 8 bases, 7 bases remained unmatched. Germline loops: CDR1 MGHRA, CDR2 YSYEKL. This CDR3 is built from 14 residues. The CDR3 coding sequence is TGCGCCAGCAGCCCCCCCCGGACAGGGTACATTCAGTACTTC. Encoded protein: CASSPPRTGYIQYF.

In its sample, this clonotype was seen many times. V usage is TRBV10-3 and J usage is TRBJ2-1, with 7 positions matching TRBD2. CDR1 ENHRY and CDR2 SYGVKD come from the germline V gene. The CDR3 is made up of 14 amino acids. V was pared by 6 bases and J by 9 bases, with 11 bases of the junction left unmatched. The CDR3 loop reads CAIRGPTSVLEQFF. The CDR3 nucleotides read TGTGCCATCAGGGGTCCCACTAGCGTACTTGAGCAGTTCTTC.

The table lists this clonotype with a few counts. The chain combines TRBV29-1 with TRBJ2-5, with 10 nucleotides matching TRBD1. The CDR3 has 13 residues. The germline V gene has CDR1 SQVTM and CDR2 ANQGSEA. The junction had 5 bases not matched to a gene; V was cut back by 2 bases and J by 8 bases. CDR3 bases: TGCAGCGTTGAAAAAGGGACAGGGGACACCCAGTACTTC. Its protein product is CSVEKGTGDTQYF.

This clonotype was observed many times. CDR3 DNA sequence: TGTGCCAGCAGCCCCAGCGGGGGGCCCTACGAGCAGTACTTC. Translated: CASSPSGGPYEQYF. This sequence joins TRBV7-3 and TRBJ2-7; 9 bases fit TRBD2. From germline, CDR1 is SGHTA and CDR2 FQGTGA. The length of the CDR3 is 14 residues. The V segment lost 5 bases and the J segment 2 bases; nucleotides outside the gene matches: 4.

The gene calls are TRBV7-8 and TRBJ2-7; perhaps TRBD2 as D (6 bases). The CDR3 is made up of 15 amino acids. The V gene lost 8 bases and the J gene lost 7 bases, with 24 bases spanning the gap. Germline assignment: CDR1 SGHVS and CDR2 FQNEAQ. CDR3 residues: CASVPGSGVAGEQYF. The CDR3 coding sequence is TGTGCCAGCGTTCCTGGGTCGGGAGTGGCGGGGGAGCAGTACTTC. The whole variable domain, filled in from reference TRBV7-8 and TRBJ2-7, reads GAGVSQSPRYKVAKRGQDVALRCDPISGHVSLFWYQQALGQGPEFLTYFQNEAQLDKSGLPSDRFFAERPEGSVSTLKIQRTQQEDSAVYLCASVPGSGVAGEQYFGPGTRLTVT.

This clonotype was observed at least ten times. The genes are TRBV28 and TRBJ2-3; no definite D call. Per the germline V gene, CDR1 is MDHEN and CDR2 is SYDVKM. Trimming left V 5 bases short and J 2 bases short, with 14 bases between. The CDR3 extends over 15 amino acids. The CDR3 spells CASSPPAKHTDTQYF. The CDR3 coding sequence is TGTGCCAGCAGTCCGCCGGCCAAACACACAGATACGCAGTATTTT.